These T cell receptor beta chains were read from a single sample in a study of blood T cell repertoires in COVID-19. Repertoires were generated with immunoSEQ multiplex PCR, while TCRdb's copy carries only in-frame clones and drops some. The sample lists 190,000 or so clones; about 89% were seen once. The material sequenced was PBMCs or T cells enriched from blood (not recorded which). The source is a woman in her late teens or twenties who had recovered from COVID-19. The CDR3 runs from the conserved cysteine through the conserved F or W. The D gene is left open where the match is weak. Rows give clone size only sometimes, using once, few, many, or a class for an expanded clone.

D	J	V	size	DNA	CDR3
NA	TRBJ2-3	TRBV3-1/TRBV3-2	once	TGTGCCAGCAGCCTTTCAACAGATACGCAGTATTTT	CASSLSTDTQYF
NA	TRBJ2-7	TRBV7-9	NA	TGTGCCAGCAGCCCCATGGCAAACTCCTACGAGCAGTACTTC	CASSPMANSYEQYF
NA	TRBJ2-1	TRBV4-1	NA	TGCGCCAGCAGCCAAGATGATGCCAGGGTTGGTAATGAGCAGTTCTTC	CASSQDDARVGNEQFF
TRBD1	TRBJ2-7	TRBV19	NA	TGTGCCAGTAGCCTCCGGGACAGCTCCTACGAGCAGTACTTC	CASSLRDSSYEQYF
NA	TRBJ1-1	TRBV18	once	TGTGCCAGCTCACCTATTCGAGACAGCTTCAACACTGAAGCTTTCTTT	CASSPIRDSFNTEAFF
NA	TRBJ1-3	TRBV2	NA	TGTGCCAGCAGCGGAGCCCTAAGTGGAAACACCATATATTTT	CASSGALSGNTIYF
TRBD1	TRBJ2-7	TRBV6-5	NA	TGTGCCAGCAGCGGGACAGGGGCAAACTACGAGCAGTACTTC	CASSGTGANYEQYF
NA	TRBJ1-5	TRBV11-2	NA	TGTGCCAGCAGCTTAGGACCCAGGGGCCAGGGTCAGCCCCAGCATTTT	CASSLGPRGQGQPQHF
TRBD1	TRBJ1-4	TRBV6-1	NA	TGTGCCAGCAGTGATTCCCCAGGGGGCGCGAGGGCTTATGAAAAACTGTTTTTT	CASSDSPGGARAYEKLFF
NA	TRBJ1-3	TRBV7-3	NA	TGTGCCAGCAGCTTAACGCGTGACTCTGGAAACACCATATATTTT	CASSLTRDSGNTIYF
TRBD1	TRBJ1-1	TRBV6-5	once	TGTGCCAGCAGTTCAACAGGGGTAGGCACTGAAGCTTTCTTT	CASSSTGVGTEAFF
TRBD2	TRBJ2-7	TRBV2	NA	TGTGCCAGCGCCACTAGCGGGAGGAGATTCTACGAGCAGTACTTC	CASATSGRRFYEQYF
NA	TRBJ1-5	TRBV28	NA	TGTGCCAGCAGGAGTTTAGAGCGGGGGCTAAGGCAGCCCCAGCATTTT	CASRSLERGLRQPQHF
NA	TRBJ1-1	TRBV19	few	TGTGCCAGTAGTATACAGGGTAGGTTCACTGAAGCTTTCTTT	CASSIQGRFTEAFF
TRBD1	TRBJ1-6	TRBV7-2	few	TGTGCCAGCAGCGAGCCTCAGGGGGGTCATGGGGCGTATAATTCACCCCTCCACTTT	CASSEPQGGHGAYNSPLHF
TRBD1	TRBJ2-2	TRBV6-4	NA	TGTGCCAGCAGTGACGCAGGACAGGGTCACACCGGGGAGCTGTTTTTT	CASSDAGQGHTGELFF
NA	TRBJ1-2	TRBV21-1	NA	TGTGCCAGCCACTGGGAGCATTTC	CASHWEHF
TRBD1	TRBJ1-2	TRBV7-9	once	TGTGCCAGCATCCATCAGACAGGGGAAAACTATGGCTACACCTTC	CASIHQTGENYGYTF
NA	TRBJ1-4	TRBV25-1	NA	TGTGCCAGCAGTGAGGCTCCTAATGAAAAACTGTTTTTT	CASSEAPNEKLFF
TRBD1	TRBJ1-2	TRBV28	NA	TGTGCCAGCCTTACAATAGGGCAGGGGGCGTTCCCTGGCTACACCTTC	CASLTIGQGAFPGYTF
NA	TRBJ2-2	TRBV6-6	NA	TGTGCCAGCAGTGTACAGGGATTGAACACCGGGGAGCTGTTTTTT	CASSVQGLNTGELFF
NA	TRBJ1-2	TRBV6-1	NA	TGTGCCAGCAGTGAAGCGCTATCCAGGTCCTACTATGGCTACACCTTC	CASSEALSRSYYGYTF
NA	TRBJ1-6	TRBV12-3/TRBV12-4	NA	TGTGCCAGCAGTTCGCCCTCGGGGAACCCCCTCCACTTT	CASSSPSGNPLHF
TRBD2	TRBJ2-5	TRBV5-1	NA	TGCGCCAGCAGATCTCGGGGGGACGGATTGGCTCAGTACTTC	CASRSRGDGLAQYF
NA	TRBJ2-6	TRBV11-1	NA	TGTGCCAGCAGCTCGCGGAGGGTGCCTGGGGCCAACGTCCTGACTTTC	CASSSRRVPGANVLTF
TRBD1	TRBJ1-1	TRBV29-1	NA	TGCAGCGGGCAGGGGGGTCAAAACACTGAAGCTTTCTTT	CSGQGGQNTEAFF
NA	TRBJ1-6	TRBV18	NA	TGTGCCAGCTCACCAATTGCACGCGGAGGCAATTCACCCCTTCACTTT	CASSPIARGGNSPLHF
NA	TRBJ1-2	TRBV29-1	NA	TGCAGCGCCAGAGAGGGGGCTAACTATGGCTACACCTTC	CSAREGANYGYTF
NA	TRBJ1-3	TRBV30	once	TGTGCCTGGATATCAGGCTCTGGAAACACCATATATTTT	CAWISGSGNTIYF
NA	TRBJ1-6	TRBV6-1	NA	TGTGCCAGCAGTGAAGAGGGGTTACATAATTCACCCCTCCACTTT	CASSEEGLHNSPLHF
TRBD2	TRBJ2-5	TRBV5-4	NA	TGTGCCAGCAGCTTGGTCCTTTTAGCGGGGGGTCTAGAGACCCAGTACTTC	CASSLVLLAGGLETQYF
NA	TRBJ1-1	TRBV10-2	NA	TGCGCCAGCAGTTTTGGGACTTCTGAAGCTTTCTTT	CASSFGTSEAFF